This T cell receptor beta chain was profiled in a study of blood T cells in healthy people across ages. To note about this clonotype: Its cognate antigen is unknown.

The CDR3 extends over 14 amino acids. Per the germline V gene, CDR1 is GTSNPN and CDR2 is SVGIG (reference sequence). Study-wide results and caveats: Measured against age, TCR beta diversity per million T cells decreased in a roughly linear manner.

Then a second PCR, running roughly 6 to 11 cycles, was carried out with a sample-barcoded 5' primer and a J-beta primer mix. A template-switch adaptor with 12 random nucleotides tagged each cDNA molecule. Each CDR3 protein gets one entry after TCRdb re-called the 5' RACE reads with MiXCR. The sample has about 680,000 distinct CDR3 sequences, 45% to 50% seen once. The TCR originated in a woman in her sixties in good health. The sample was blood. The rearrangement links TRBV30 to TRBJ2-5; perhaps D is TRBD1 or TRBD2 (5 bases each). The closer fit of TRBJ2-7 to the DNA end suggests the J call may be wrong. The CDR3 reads CAWRGDRGSDEQYF. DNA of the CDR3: TGTGCCTGGAGGGGGGACCGAGGGTCGGACGAGCAGTACTTC.